Detailed here is one T cell receptor (beta chain). The antigen remains undetermined. At one boundary the junction diverges from the germline segment, which might be a read error. This entry comes from a study of beta chain features in type 1 diabetes. The study reverse transcribed the entire isolated RNA, so it sequenced expressed TCRB transcripts. Sequenced by immunoSEQ multiplex PCR; TCRdb stores in-frame clones only, minus some. The data show hundreds of thousands of clones, around 15% seen once. Overall study findings and caveats: PCR might favor shorter templates, but any such skew would affect patients and controls equally. Individuals with type 1 diabetes displayed fewer insertions and more deletions at VDJ junctions.

This CDR3 has 13 residues. In germline, CDR1 is SGHTA, CDR2 FQGNSA. The clonotype originates from a man between 18 and 29 years old in good health. Sequences were obtained from naive CD4+ T cells from blood. This chain links TRBV7-2 with TRBJ2-7, with 7 bases that match TRBD2. CDR3 loop: CASSLAEYYEQYF. In DNA, the CDR3 is TGTGCCAGCAGCCTAGCGGAGTACTACGAGCAGTACTTC.